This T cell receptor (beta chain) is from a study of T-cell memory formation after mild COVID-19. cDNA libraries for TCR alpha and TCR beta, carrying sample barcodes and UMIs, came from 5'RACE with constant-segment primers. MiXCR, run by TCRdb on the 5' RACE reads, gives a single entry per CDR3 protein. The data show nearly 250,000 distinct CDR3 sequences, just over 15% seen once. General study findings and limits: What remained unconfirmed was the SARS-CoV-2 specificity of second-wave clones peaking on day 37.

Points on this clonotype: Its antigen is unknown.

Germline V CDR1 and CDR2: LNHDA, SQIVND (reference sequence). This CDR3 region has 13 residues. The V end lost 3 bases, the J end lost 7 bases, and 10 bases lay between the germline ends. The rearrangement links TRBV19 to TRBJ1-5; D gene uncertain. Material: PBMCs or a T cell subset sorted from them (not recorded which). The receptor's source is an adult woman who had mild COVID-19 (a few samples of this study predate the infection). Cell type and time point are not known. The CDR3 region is CASSIRGNQPQHF. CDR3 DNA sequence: TGTGCCAGTAGTATTCGAGGGAACCAGCCCCAGCATTTT.